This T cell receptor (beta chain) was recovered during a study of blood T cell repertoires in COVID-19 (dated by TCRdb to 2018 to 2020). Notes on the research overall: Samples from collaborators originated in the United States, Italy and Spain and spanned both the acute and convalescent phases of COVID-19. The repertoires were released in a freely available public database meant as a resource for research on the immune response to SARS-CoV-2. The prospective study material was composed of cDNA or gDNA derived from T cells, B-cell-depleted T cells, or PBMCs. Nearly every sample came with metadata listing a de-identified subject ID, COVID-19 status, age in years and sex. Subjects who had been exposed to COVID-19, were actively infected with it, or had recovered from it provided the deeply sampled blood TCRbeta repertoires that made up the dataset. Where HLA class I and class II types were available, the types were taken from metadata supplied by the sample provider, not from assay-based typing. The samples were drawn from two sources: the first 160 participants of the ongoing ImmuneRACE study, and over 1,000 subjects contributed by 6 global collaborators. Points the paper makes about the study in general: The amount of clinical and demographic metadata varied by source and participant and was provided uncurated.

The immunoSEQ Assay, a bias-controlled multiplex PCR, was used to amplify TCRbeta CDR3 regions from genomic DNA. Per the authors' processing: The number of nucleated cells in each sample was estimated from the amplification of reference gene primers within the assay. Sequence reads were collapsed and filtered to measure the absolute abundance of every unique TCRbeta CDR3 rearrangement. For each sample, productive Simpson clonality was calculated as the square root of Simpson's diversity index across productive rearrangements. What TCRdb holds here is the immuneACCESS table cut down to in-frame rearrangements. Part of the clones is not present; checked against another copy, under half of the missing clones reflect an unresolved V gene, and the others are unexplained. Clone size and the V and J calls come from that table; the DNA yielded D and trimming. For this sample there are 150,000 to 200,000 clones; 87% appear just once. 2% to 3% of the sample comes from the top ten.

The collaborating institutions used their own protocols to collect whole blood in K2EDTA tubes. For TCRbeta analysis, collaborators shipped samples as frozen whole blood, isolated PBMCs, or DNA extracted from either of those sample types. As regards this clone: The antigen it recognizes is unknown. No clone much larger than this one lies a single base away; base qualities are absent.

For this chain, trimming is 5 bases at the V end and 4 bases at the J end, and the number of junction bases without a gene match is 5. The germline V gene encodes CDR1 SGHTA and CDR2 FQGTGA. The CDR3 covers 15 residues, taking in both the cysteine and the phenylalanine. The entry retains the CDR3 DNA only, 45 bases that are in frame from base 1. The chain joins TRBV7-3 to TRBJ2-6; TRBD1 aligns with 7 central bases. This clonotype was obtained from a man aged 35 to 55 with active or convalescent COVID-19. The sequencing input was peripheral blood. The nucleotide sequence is TGTGCCAGCAGCCCAACAGGGGCCGGGGCCAACGTCCTGACTTTC. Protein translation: CASSPTGAGANVLTF.